The present entry profiles one T cell receptor beta chain with its context. Its antigen is unidentified. This sample was taken from a study of cytomegalovirus exposure and HLA in healthy donors. Study overall: Of all 370 or so donors who were genotyped, roughly 81% belonged to the Caucasian-associated ancestry cluster.

Findings of the study overall: Researchers counted around 150 TCR beta chains as cytomegalovirus-associated.

Germline lookup yields CDR1 SQVTM and CDR2 ANQGSEA. V lost 6 bases to trimming and J lost 0 bases, with 18 bases between them. CDR3 length: 16 residues. PCR was performed using 60 Vbeta and 13 Jbeta primers. In the original processing: A later analysis tallied approximately 87 million unique TCR beta chains, roughly 11 million of them shared. TCRdb's table, derived via immunoSEQ multiplex PCR, lists solely in-frame clones and lacks some. Clone size and the V and J calls come from that table; the DNA yielded D and trimming. The table has around 97,000 clones, 65% to 85% seen once. V gene TRBV29-1 combines with J gene TRBJ2-4; possibly TRBD1 for D (6 bases). Material: PBMCs. The source of this sequence is a man aged 50-59 years in good health and CMV-seropositive. The CDR3 DNA sequence: TGCAGCGTACTTGGCCGGGACACCTTAGCCAAAAACATTCAGTACTTC. Protein: CSVLGRDTLAKNIQYF.